Listed here is a single T cell receptor beta chain. The sample comes from a study of blood T cells in healthy people across ages. The CDR3 totals 15 residues. Germline V gene sequence: CDR1 SGHTA, CDR2 FQGTGA. Then a second PCR, running about 7 to 11 cycles, was carried out with a sample-barcoded 5' primer and a J-beta primer mix. TCRdb reprocessed the 5' RACE reads via MiXCR and lists one record per CDR3 protein. The sample contains around 1,000,000 distinct CDR3 sequences, about 25% of which appear only once. The data also belong to a second study, concerning T cells of mothers and their children. That work contributes: Amplification in the second PCR used the M1S primer, which added sample barcodes and 2-4 random nucleotides.

The sequence derives from a girl aged 2-15 years in good health. Material for sequencing was blood. The chain links TRBV7-3 to TRBJ2-5, with TRBD2 matching 10 bases. The J call could be wrong; TRBJ2-1 is a better fit for the DNA end. CDR3 DNA sequence: TGTGCCAGCAGCTTAGTAGCGGGGGGACACAATGAGCAGTTCTTC. Encoded protein: CASSLVAGGHNEQFF.